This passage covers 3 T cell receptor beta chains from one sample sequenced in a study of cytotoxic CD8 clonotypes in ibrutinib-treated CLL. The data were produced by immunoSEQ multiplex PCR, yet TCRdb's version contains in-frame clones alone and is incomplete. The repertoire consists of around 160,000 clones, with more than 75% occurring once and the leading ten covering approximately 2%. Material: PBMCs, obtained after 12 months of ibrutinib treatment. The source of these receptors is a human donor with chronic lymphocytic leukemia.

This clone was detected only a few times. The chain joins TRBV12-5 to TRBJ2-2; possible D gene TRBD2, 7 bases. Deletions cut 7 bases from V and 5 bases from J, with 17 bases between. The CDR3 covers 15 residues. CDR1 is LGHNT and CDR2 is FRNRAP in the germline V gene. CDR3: CASALGGGGTGELFF. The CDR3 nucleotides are TGTGCTAGTGCCCTAGGGGGAGGGGGGACCGGGGAGCTGTTTTTT. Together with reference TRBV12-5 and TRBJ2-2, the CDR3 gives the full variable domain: DARVTQTPRHKVTEMGQEVTMRCQPILGHNTVFWYRQTMMQGLELLAYFRNRAPLDDSGMPKDRFSAEMPDATLATLKIQPSEPRDSAVYFCASALGGGGTGELFFGEGSRLTVL.

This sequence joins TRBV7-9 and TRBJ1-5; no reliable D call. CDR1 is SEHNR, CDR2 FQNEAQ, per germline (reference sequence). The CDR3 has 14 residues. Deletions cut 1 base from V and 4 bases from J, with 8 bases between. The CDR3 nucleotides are TGTGCCAGCAGCTTAGACAGCACTAATCAGCCCCAGCATTTT. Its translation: CASSLDSTNQPQHF.

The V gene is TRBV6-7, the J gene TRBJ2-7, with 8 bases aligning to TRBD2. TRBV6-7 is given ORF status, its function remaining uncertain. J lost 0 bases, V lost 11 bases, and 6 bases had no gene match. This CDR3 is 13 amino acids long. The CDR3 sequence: CALGLAGSYEQYF. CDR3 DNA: TGTGCCCTTGGGCTAGCGGGCTCCTACGAGCAGTACTTC.